This TCR beta chain is from a study of PD-1 blockade in mismatch repair-deficient tumors. Every patient had mismatch repair deficiency by PCR or immunohistochemistry. Generated by immunoSEQ multiplex PCR, the TCRdb table keeps only in-frame clones and is missing some. The table records under 25,000 clones, roughly four fifths of them present only once. The sequenced sample was PBMCs, obtained 52 weeks after starting pembrolizumab. This clonotype originated in an adult with mismatch repair-deficient cancer.

Written as DNA, the CDR3 is TGTGCCAGCAGTGTTCTTAGCTCCTACGAGCAGTACTTC. Residues: CASSVLSSYEQYF. The chain employs TRBV2 and TRBJ2-7; no clear D. The CDR3 is 13 residues long. The germline V and J ends were trimmed by 4 bases and 0 bases, with 7 bases remaining between them. CDR1 and CDR2 (germline): SNHLY, FYNNEI.